These 22 T cell receptor beta chains were all obtained from the same sample, sequenced in a study of shared clonotypes between healthy human individuals. Naivety among CD8 cells was defined by CD45RO negativity and positive CCR7 selection, thereby excluding terminally differentiated effector memory CD45RA+ cells. Data came from immunoSEQ multiplex PCR; TCRdb stores just in-frame clones and leaves some out. The table has about 2 million clones, less than 95% seen once. Sequencing input: naive CD8+ T cells sorted from blood. The receptors derive from a man between 18 and 29 years old in good health.

The chain couples TRBV7-9 to TRBJ1-3, with no clear D. Germline V CDR1 and CDR2: SEHNR, FQNEAQ (reference sequence). The V and J ends lost 0 bases and 3 bases respectively, with 6 bases between them. This CDR3 is 14 amino acids long. The CDR3 DNA sequence: TGTGCCAGCAGCTTAGCGTACGATGGAAACACCATATATTTT. Protein product: CASSLAYDGNTIYF. Combining the CDR3 with reference TRBV7-9 and TRBJ1-3 gives the whole variable domain DTGVSQNPRHKITKRGQNVTFRCDPISEHNRLYWYRQTLGQGPEFLTYFQNEAQLEKSRLLSDRFSAERPKGSFSTLEIQRTEQGDSAMYLCASSLAYDGNTIYFGEGSWLTVV.

This clone was recorded once. The chain combines TRBV14 with TRBJ1-3, with D possibly TRBD1 on 5 matching bases. The CDR3 totals 13 residues. The V end lost 1 base, the J end lost 8 bases, and 9 bases lay between the germline ends. Germline CDR1 SGHDN, CDR2 FVKESK. This chain's CDR3 is CASSQAMGDTIYF. CDR3 in DNA: TGTGCCAGCAGCCAAGCTATGGGGGACACCATATATTTT.

The chain uses TRBV7-2 and TRBJ2-3; D call uncertain. Germline assignment: CDR1 SGHTA and CDR2 FQGNSA. The CDR3 consists of 13 residues. V lost 4 bases and J 4 bases, leaving 9 bases between the germline ends. CDR3 bases: TGTGCCAGCAGCTCATACGCATCAGATACGCAGTATTTT. Protein: CASSSYASDTQYF.

V and J are TRBV27 and TRBJ1-5; D may be TRBD1 (5 bases). The germline V gene encodes CDR1 MNHEY and CDR2 SMNVEV (reference sequence). Trimming left V 6 bases short and J 7 bases short, with 16 bases between. The CDR3 has 14 residues. The CDR3 DNA follows: TGTGCCAGCAGGCCGGACAAGGGTGGGCAGCCCCAGCATTTT. The encoded protein is CASRPDKGGQPQHF.

The chain couples TRBV7-9 to TRBJ2-5; perhaps TRBD2 as D (6 bases). V was trimmed by 1 base and J by 5 bases, leaving 11 bases between them. This CDR3 spans 14 amino acids. Germline assignment: CDR1 SEHNR and CDR2 FQNEAQ (reference sequence). CDR3 in DNA: TGTGCCAGCAGCTTAGTAGTAGCGGATGAGACCCAGTACTTC. It is translated as CASSLVVADETQYF. The whole variable domain, filled in from reference TRBV7-9 and TRBJ2-5, reads DTGVSQNPRHKITKRGQNVTFRCDPISEHNRLYWYRQTLGQGPEFLTYFQNEAQLEKSRLLSDRFSAERPKGSFSTLEIQRTEQGDSAMYLCASSLVVADETQYFGPGTRLLVL.

A single count supports this clone. The J gene is TRBJ2-7, the V gene TRBV28; TRBD2 matches at 7 bases. Germline V CDR1 and CDR2: MDHEN, SYDVKM. The V gene end was trimmed by 2 bases and the J gene end by 6 bases; junction bases not matched to a gene: 7. The CDR3 has 14 amino acids. This CDR3 reads CASSLMGGITEQYF. CDR3 nucleotides: TGTGCCAGCAGTTTAATGGGGGGGATAACCGAGCAGTACTTC.

The J gene is TRBJ2-1, the V gene TRBV6-5; 10 nucleotides align to TRBD2. The CDR3 consists of 14 residues. The germline V gene has CDR1 MNHEY and CDR2 SVGAGI. The trim removed 8 bases at V and 7 bases at J, leaving 8 bases unmatched. The CDR3 loop reads CASWVSGRFNEQFF. Here the CDR3 DNA reads TGTGCCAGCTGGGTTAGCGGGAGGTTTAATGAGCAGTTCTTC.

The chain has TRBV11-3 and TRBJ2-2, with D perhaps TRBD1 or TRBD2 (6 bases each). The V and J ends lost 5 bases and 5 bases respectively, with 18 bases between them. CDR1 and CDR2 (germline): SGHNT, YENEEA. This CDR3 comprises 16 residues. CDR3: CASSLRPGAETGELFF. In nucleotides, the CDR3 is TGTGCCAGCAGCCTGAGGCCGGGGGCGGAAACCGGGGAGCTGTTTTTT.

The chain uses TRBV27 and TRBJ2-7; D tentatively reads TRBD1 or TRBD2 (5 bases each). Per the germline V gene, CDR1 is MNHEY and CDR2 is SMNVEV (reference sequence). V was pared by 3 bases and J by 8 bases, with 14 bases between. The CDR3 loop spans 13 amino acids. For the CDR3, the DNA is TGTGCCAGCAGTTTGAACGGGGACCCGAAGCAGTACTTC. This gives the protein CASSLNGDPKQYF.

The rearrangement uses TRBV6-5 and TRBJ2-2; D is ambiguous. CDR3 size: 16 residues. Germline lookup yields CDR1 MNHEY and CDR2 SVGAGI. The ends were cut back, 0 bases at V and 6 bases at J, with 14 bases in the middle. CDR3 protein: CASSYSSFDPAGELFF. The DNA of the CDR3 is TGTGCCAGCAGTTACTCGAGTTTTGACCCCGCCGGGGAGCTGTTTTTT.

The rearrangement links TRBV5-5 to TRBJ1-5; TRBD1 is a possible D gene (5 bases). The germline V gene has CDR1 SGHKS and CDR2 YYEKEE (reference sequence). V lost 4 bases to trimming and J lost 0 bases, with 8 bases between them. The CDR3 is 14 residues long. CDR3 DNA sequence: TGTGCCAGCAGCGGGGGGGTTAGCAATCAGCCCCAGCATTTT. It specifies CASSGGVSNQPQHF.

V is TRBV27 and J is TRBJ2-1; 7 nucleotides align to TRBD1. This CDR3 contains 16 residues. Germline V lookup: CDR1 MNHEY, CDR2 SMNVEV (reference sequence). V lost 1 base, J lost 8 bases, and 11 bases stayed unmatched. DNA for the CDR3: TGTGCCAGCAGTTTATATCAGGGGGACCCGAGGGATGAGCAGTTCTTC. This translates into CASSLYQGDPRDEQFF.

Turning to this clone: At the DNA level, this CDR3 is encoded by other sequences in the same sample as well. DNA of the CDR3: TGTGCCAGCAGTTTCCTCGGCGGGGATCAGCCCCAGCATTTT. As protein: CASSFLGGDQPQHF. The genes are TRBV27 and TRBJ1-5, with no clear D. The CDR3 contains 14 residues. Germline V gives CDR1 MNHEY, CDR2 SMNVEV (reference sequence). V lost 3 bases and J 5 bases, leaving 11 bases between the germline ends.

This chain links TRBV5-1 with TRBJ2-7; 11 positions match TRBD2. Trimming removed 2 bases from V and 7 bases from J; junction bases left unmatched: 8. Germline CDR1 reads SGHRS; CDR2 reads YFSETQ. The CDR3 runs to 15 residues. The CDR3 DNA follows: TGCGCCAGCAGCTTCGGTAGCGGGGGGGCCCGGGAGCAGTACTTC. Protein product: CASSFGSGGAREQYF.

With respect to this clone: This sample includes further DNA sequences coding for the same CDR3. This rearrangement joins TRBV27 to TRBJ2-2, with D uncertain. The CDR3 is 13 residues long. The ends were cut back, 5 bases at V and 5 bases at J, with 9 bases in the middle. Germline V gene sequence: CDR1 MNHEY, CDR2 SMNVEV (reference sequence). CDR3: CASSLQGTGELFF. The DNA of the CDR3 is TGTGCCAGCAGTCTCCAAGGGACCGGGGAGCTGTTTTTT.

The rearrangement links TRBV4-3 to TRBJ2-1; 7 bases are shared with TRBD2. Germline V gene data show CDR1 as LGHNA and CDR2 as YSLEER. The junction had 11 bases not matched to a gene; V was cut back by 1 base and J by 5 bases. CDR3 length: 17 amino acids. As DNA, the CDR3 is TGCGCCAGCAGCCAAGTTGGTGGGCTAGCGGAAAACAATGAGCAGTTCTTC. It encodes CASSQVGGLAENNEQFF.

The chain links TRBV30 to TRBJ2-1, with D possibly being TRBD2 (5 bases). This CDR3 region has 15 residues. Germline V gene sequence: CDR1 GTSNPN, CDR2 SVGIG (reference sequence). Deletions cut 4 bases from V and 0 bases from J, with 13 bases between. The CDR3 DNA reads TGTGCCTGGAACGGTGAAGGGAGCTCCTACAATGAGCAGTTCTTC. Its translation is CAWNGEGSSYNEQFF.

The chain joins TRBV9 to TRBJ2-2, with 7 bases lining up with TRBD2. The CDR3 length is 17 residues. J was trimmed by 4 bases and V by 2 bases; bases with no gene match: 11. CDR1 is SGDLS and CDR2 is YYNGEE in the germline V gene. DNA of the CDR3: TGTGCCAGCAGCGTTGGGGCGGGAGAGGTATTCACCGGGGAGCTGTTTTTT. Its translation is CASSVGAGEVFTGELFF.

The chain employs TRBV2 and TRBJ1-2; 11 bases align to TRBD1. Germline CDR1 SNHLY, CDR2 FYNNEI. The junction had 4 bases not matched to a gene; V was cut back by 4 bases and J by 6 bases. The CDR3 contains 14 residues. CDR3: CASSVGQGADGYTF. CDR3 nucleotide sequence: TGTGCCAGCAGTGTTGGACAGGGGGCCGATGGCTACACCTTC. Complete variable domain (other parts from reference TRBV2 and TRBJ1-2): EPEVTQTPSHQVTQMGQEVILRCVPISNHLYFYWYRQILGQKVEFLVSFYNNEISEKSEIFDDQFSVERPDGSNFTLKIRSTKLEDSAMYFCASSVGQGADGYTFGSGTRLTVV.

V gene TRBV6-5 combines with J gene TRBJ1-2, with 8 positions matching TRBD1. The CDR3 spans 15 residues. The ends lost 5 bases at V and 5 bases at J; junction bases unmatched: 10. Germline V gives CDR1 MNHEY, CDR2 SVGAGI. CDR3 DNA: TGTGCCAGCAGTCTACGCAGGGGGCTCGGTTATGGCTACACCTTC. It yields the protein CASSLRRGLGYGYTF.

This chain connects TRBV2 to TRBJ1-2, with D possibly TRBD1 on 5 matching bases. The germline V and J ends were trimmed by 6 bases and 0 bases, with 11 bases remaining between them. The CDR3 totals 14 residues. From germline, CDR1 is SNHLY and CDR2 FYNNEI. The CDR3, as DNA: TGTGCCAGCAGACGGGACTTTTCTAACTATGGCTACACCTTC. It codes for CASRRDFSNYGYTF.

The genes are TRBV9 and TRBJ2-7, with D possibly being TRBD1 or TRBD2 (6 bases each). Per germline, CDR1 SGDLS and CDR2 YYNGEE. This CDR3 has 14 residues. Trimming took 5 bases from V and 4 from J, leaving 16 bases between them. The CDR3: CASSLGGSPYEQYF. CDR3 nucleotides: TGTGCCAGCAGTCTCGGGGGCAGCCCTTACGAGCAGTACTTC.